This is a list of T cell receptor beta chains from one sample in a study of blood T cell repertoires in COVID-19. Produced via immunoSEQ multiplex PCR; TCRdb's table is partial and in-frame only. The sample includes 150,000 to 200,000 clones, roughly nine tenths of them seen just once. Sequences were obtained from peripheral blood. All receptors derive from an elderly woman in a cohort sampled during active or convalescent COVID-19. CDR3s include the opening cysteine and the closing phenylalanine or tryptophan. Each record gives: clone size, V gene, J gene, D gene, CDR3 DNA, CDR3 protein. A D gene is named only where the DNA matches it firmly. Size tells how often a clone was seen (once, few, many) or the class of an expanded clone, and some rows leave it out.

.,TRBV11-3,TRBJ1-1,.,TGTGCCAGCAGCTTTCGCCTCGACAGGATCATGAACACTGAAGCTTTCTTT,CASSFRLDRIMNTEAFF
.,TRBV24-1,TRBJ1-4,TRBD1,TGTGCCACCAGTGAGAGGACAGGGTTGGTTGAAAAACTGTTTTTT,CATSERTGLVEKLFF
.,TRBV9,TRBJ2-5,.,TGTGCCAGCAGCAACACCGGGAGAAAGGAGACCCAGTACTTC,CASSNTGRKETQYF
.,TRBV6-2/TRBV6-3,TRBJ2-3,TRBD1,TGTGCCAGCAGTTTCACAGGGGGAGCAGATACGCAGTATTTT,CASSFTGGADTQYF
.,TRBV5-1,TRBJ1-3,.,TGCGCCAGCAGGGGCGGGGGAATATCGAGTGGAAACACCATATATTTT,CASRGGGISSGNTIYF
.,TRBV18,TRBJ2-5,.,TGTGCCAGCTCACCTAATCAAGAGACCCAGTACTTC,CASSPNQETQYF
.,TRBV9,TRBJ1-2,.,TGTGCCAGCAGCCAGGGGCAGGCTAAGTATGGCTACACCTTC,CASSQGQAKYGYTF
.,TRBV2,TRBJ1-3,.,TGTGCCAGCAGTGAGTCGGGAAACACCATATATTTT,CASSESGNTIYF
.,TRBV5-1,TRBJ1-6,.,TGCGCCAGCAGCCTTTCAGGCTCAGGGCCCCTCCACTTT,CASSLSGSGPLHF
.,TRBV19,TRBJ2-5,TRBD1,TGTGCCAGTAGTACCCCCGAAATGGACAGGACCGAAGAGACCCAGTACTTC,CASSTPEMDRTEETQYF
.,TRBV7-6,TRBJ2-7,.,TGTGCCAGCAGCCTAATGACAGGACTTGTAGAACACGAGCAGTACTTC,CASSLMTGLVEHEQYF
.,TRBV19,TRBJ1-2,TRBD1,TGTGCCAGTAGTAATCCAGGGGGCTCTGACTATGGCTACACCTTC,CASSNPGGSDYGYTF
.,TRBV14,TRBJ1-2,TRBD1,TGTGCCAGCAGCCAGACAGGGCACGGCTACACCTTC,CASSQTGHGYTF
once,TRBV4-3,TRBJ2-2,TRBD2,TGCGCCAGCAGCCAAGCGGGGGGGCCCGGGGAGCTGTTTTTT,CASSQAGGPGELFF
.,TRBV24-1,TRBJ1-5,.,TGTGCCACCAGTGATTCGACGCCGGGACATATCAATCAGCCCCAGCATTTT,CATSDSTPGHINQPQHF
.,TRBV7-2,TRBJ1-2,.,TGTGCCAGCAGCCCTGCGGCGGGGATTAACTATGGCTACACCTTC,CASSPAAGINYGYTF
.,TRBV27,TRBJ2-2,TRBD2,TGTGCCAGCAGCCTTAGCGGGGGGTTCCCGACCGGGGAGCTGTTTTTT,CASSLSGGFPTGELFF
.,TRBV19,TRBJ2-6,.,TGTGCCAGTAGTATGCGCGGGGCCAACGTCCTGACTTTC,CASSMRGANVLTF
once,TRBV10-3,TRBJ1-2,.,TGTGCCATCAGAATTAGGATCAGTGAGGCCTATGGCTACACCTTC,CAIRIRISEAYGYTF
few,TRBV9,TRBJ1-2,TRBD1,TGTGCCAGCAGCGGTAGACAGGGTCGCTATGGCTACACCTTC,CASSGRQGRYGYTF
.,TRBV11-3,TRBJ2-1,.,TGTGCCAGCAGCTTAGGAGGGCCACTTATGGCGCAGTTCTTC,CASSLGGPLMAQFF
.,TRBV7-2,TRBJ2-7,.,TGTGCCAGCAGCTTAGAGGCGGGGTTCTCCTACGAGCAGTACTTC,CASSLEAGFSYEQYF